This TCR beta chain was sequenced for a study of identical twins. As to this clonotype: What it binds is unknown.

Regarding the study as a whole: Zero-insertion results could be subject to partial confounding by invariant MAIT and iNKT cells. Excess twin sharing in beta out-of-frame sequences was weaker. Abundant beta clonotypes from cord blood bore fewer insertions; memory repertoires lacked this pattern.

V dropped 6 bases and J dropped 3; count of bases not matched to a gene: 11. This CDR3 region has 15 residues. Germline loops: CDR1 MNHEY, CDR2 SMNVEV (reference sequence). TCRdb used MiXCR to reprocess the 5' RACE reads, holding one entry per CDR3 protein. The sample comprises under 1 million distinct CDR3 sequences, 10% to 15% of which are singletons, and around 1.5% rests with the top ten. These records were also assigned to another study, of yellow fever vaccine responses in identical twins.

J is TRBJ2-7 and V is TRBV27; 7 bases line up with TRBD1. The sequencing sample was made of PBMCs. The clonotype comes from a woman younger than 30 in good health. CDR3 nucleotides: TGTGCCAGCAGACCCCATGGTGGGACAGTCTACGAGCAGTACGTC. Its protein is CASRPHGGTVYEQYV.